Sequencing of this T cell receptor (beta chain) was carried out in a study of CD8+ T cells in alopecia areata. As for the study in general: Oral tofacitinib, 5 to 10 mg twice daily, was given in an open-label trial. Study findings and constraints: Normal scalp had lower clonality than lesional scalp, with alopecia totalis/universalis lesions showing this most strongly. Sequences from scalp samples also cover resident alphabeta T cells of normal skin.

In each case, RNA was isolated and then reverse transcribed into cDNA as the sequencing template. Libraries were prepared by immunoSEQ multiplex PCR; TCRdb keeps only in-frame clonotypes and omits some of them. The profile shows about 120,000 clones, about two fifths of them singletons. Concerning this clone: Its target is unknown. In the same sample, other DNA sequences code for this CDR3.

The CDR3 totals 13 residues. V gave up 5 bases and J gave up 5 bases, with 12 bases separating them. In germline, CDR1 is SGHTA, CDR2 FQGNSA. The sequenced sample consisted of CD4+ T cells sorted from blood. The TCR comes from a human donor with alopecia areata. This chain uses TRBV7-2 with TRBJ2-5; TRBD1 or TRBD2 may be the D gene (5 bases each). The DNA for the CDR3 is TGTGCCAGCAGCCCGGGACCTGAGGAGACCCAGTACTTC. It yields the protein CASSPGPEETQYF.